One and the same sample provided the 19 T cell receptor beta chains below, sequenced in a study of OX40 agonist ivuxolimab in advanced cancers. Using immunoSEQ multiplex PCR, the repertoire was profiled, and TCRdb retains in-frame clones only, with some absent. The sample yields about 61,000 clones, more than 65% seen once. Sequenced material: CD4+ or CD8+ T cells sorted from blood, taken in a trial of the OX40 agonist ivuxolimab. These receptors all come from an adult with an advanced solid tumor such as melanoma, head and neck, liver or kidney cancer.

This sequence joins TRBV27 and TRBJ1-5; TRBD1 might be the D (5 bases). V was pared by 2 bases and J by 2 bases, with 13 bases between. Germline V gene sequence: CDR1 MNHEY, CDR2 SMNVEV (reference sequence). The CDR3 extends over 16 amino acids. CDR3 in amino acids: CASSLIGDAGNQPQHF. The DNA of the CDR3 is TGTGCCAGCAGTTTAATTGGGGACGCGGGCAATCAGCCCCAGCATTTT.

This clone has just a few counts. The rearrangement uses TRBV6-1 and TRBJ2-6; D remains unclear. V was pared by 5 bases and J by 0 bases, with 8 bases between. The CDR3 runs to 15 residues. Germline V gene data show CDR1 as MNHNS and CDR2 as SASEGT. CDR3 residues: CASSLDLSGANVLTF. The CDR3 nucleotides are TGTGCCAGCAGTTTGGACCTCTCTGGGGCCAACGTCCTGACTTTC.

The rearrangement joins TRBV7-8 to TRBJ2-1; 7 bases align to TRBD1. The CDR3 has 16 amino acids. J was trimmed by 9 bases and V by 6 bases; bases with no gene match: 17. From germline, CDR1 is SGHVS and CDR2 FQNEAQ. Written as DNA, the CDR3 is TGTGCCAGCAGTCCAACGGGTACAGGGGATGGGACTGAGCAGTTCTTC. It specifies CASSPTGTGDGTEQFF.

This chain joins TRBV20-1 and TRBJ2-5, with D tentatively TRBD1 (5 bases). Germline CDR1 and CDR2: DFQATT and SNEGSKA (reference sequence). With 7 bases removed from V and 1 base from J, the gap between germline ends came to 7 bases. The CDR3 runs to 11 residues. The CDR3 is CSGQIQETQYF. CDR3 coding DNA: TGCAGTGGACAGATCCAAGAGACCCAGTACTTC.

This clone was seen only a few times. The rearrangement uses TRBV19 and TRBJ1-3; D not certain. The CDR3 is 15 residues long. The ends were cut back, 7 bases at V and 0 bases at J, with 13 bases in the middle. From germline, CDR1 is LNHDA and CDR2 SQIVND (reference sequence). In DNA, the CDR3 is TGTGCCAGTACCCAACAGCCTCGCTCTGGAAACACCATATATTTT. Translating gives CASTQQPRSGNTIYF. The full variable domain, in which reference TRBV19 and TRBJ1-3 provide the parts outside the CDR3, is DGGITQSPKYLFRKEGQNVTLSCEQNLNHDAMYWYRQDPGQGLRLIYYSQIVNDFQKGDIAEGYSVSREKKESFPLTVTSAQKNPTAFYLCASTQQPRSGNTIYFGEGSWLTVV.

CDR3 in DNA: TGTGCCAGCAGCTTAATTTTTGGGGGCCAAGAGACCCAGTACTTC. It translates to CASSLIFGGQETQYF. The genes are TRBV7-9 and TRBJ2-5, with D perhaps assigned TRBD1 or TRBD2 (5 bases each). Germline CDR1 and CDR2: SEHNR and FQNEAQ (reference sequence). The germline V and J ends were trimmed by 2 bases and 1 base, with 11 bases remaining between them. The CDR3 sequence is 15 residues long.

This chain uses TRBV7-8 with TRBJ1-2; no definite D call. V lost 0 bases to trimming and J lost 7 bases, with 18 bases between them. Germline V gene data show CDR1 as SGHVS and CDR2 as FQNEAQ. This CDR3 contains 16 residues. The CDR3, as DNA: TGTGCCAGCAGCTTAGCCACCGGGCCTCACCCCTCTGGCTACACCTTC. This codes for CASSLATGPHPSGYTF.

Concerning this clone itself: This specimen includes other DNA sequences encoding the same CDR3. The V and J genes are TRBV5-1 and TRBJ1-1; D remains unclear. From germline, CDR1 is SGHRS and CDR2 YFSETQ. The V end lost 0 bases, the J end lost 0 bases, and 3 bases lay between the germline ends. This CDR3 region has 13 residues. CDR3 bases: TGCGCCAGCAGCTTGGGGGTGAACACTGAAGCTTTCTTT. Its protein is CASSLGVNTEAFF.

The V call is TRBV5-6, the J call TRBJ1-1; D gene ambiguous. There are 13 residues in the CDR3. The V gene's germline CDR1 is SGHDT and CDR2 YYEEEE. V lost 4 bases and J lost 6, with 13 bases in between. The CDR3 loop is CASSLRGAAEAFF. The DNA for the CDR3 is TGTGCCAGCAGCCTGCGGGGAGCTGCTGAAGCTTTCTTT.

The genes are TRBV10-1 and TRBJ2-7; possible D gene TRBD1, 6 bases. Deletions cut 8 bases from V and 0 bases from J, with 14 bases between. This CDR3 has 14 residues. From germline, CDR1 is WNHNN and CDR2 SYGVQD (reference sequence). Here the CDR3 DNA reads TGCGCCAGCCCTGCTGGACAGAACTCCTACGAGCAGTACTTC. It yields the protein CASPAGQNSYEQYF.

The chain has TRBV7-8 and TRBJ2-7, with 7 bases identical to TRBD2. Per the germline V gene, CDR1 is SGHVS and CDR2 is FQNEAQ. V shed 5 bases, J shed 3 bases, and the junction held 10 bases outside the gene matches. This CDR3 is built from 15 residues. The CDR3 DNA sequence: TGTGCCAGCAGCCCGTTGGGCGGGAGCATCTACGAGCAGTACTTC. It encodes CASSPLGGSIYEQYF.

The genes are TRBV5-4 and TRBJ2-1; TRBD1 is a possible D gene (5 bases). Per the germline V gene, CDR1 is SGHNT and CDR2 is YYREEE (reference sequence). Trimming removed 4 bases at V and 9 bases at J, with 11 bases between. CDR3 length: 12 amino acids. CDR3 nucleotides: TGTGCCAGCAGCCTGGGTGACAGTGAGCAGTTCTTC. Translation: CASSLGDSEQFF.

This clone has just one count. V usage is TRBV5-6 and J usage is TRBJ1-2; 7 bases agree with TRBD1. Germline CDR1 SGHDT, CDR2 YYEEEE. This CDR3 region has 12 residues. Trimming removed 4 bases from V and 8 bases from J; junction bases left unmatched: 5. CDR3 loop: CASSTRQGGYTF. In nucleotides, the CDR3 is TGTGCCAGCAGCACCCGACAGGGCGGCTACACCTTC.

The chain carries TRBV10-1 and TRBJ2-7; D gene ambiguous. The CDR3 totals 13 residues. Trimming shortened V by 4 bases and J by 6 bases, and 13 bases separated the two germline ends. Germline CDR1 reads WNHNN; CDR2 reads SYGVQD (reference sequence). CDR3: CASSAWSYGEQYF. In DNA form, the CDR3 reads TGCGCCAGCAGTGCTTGGTCTTACGGCGAGCAGTACTTC.

V usage is TRBV7-2 and J usage is TRBJ2-5; the match to TRBD1 covers 8 bases. Trimming removed 4 bases from V and 2 bases from J; junction bases left unmatched: 6. The CDR3 spans 15 residues. Germline CDR1 SGHTA, CDR2 FQGNSA. The chain's CDR3 is CASSSGQGTQETQYF. As DNA, the CDR3 is TGTGCCAGCAGCTCAGGACAGGGTACGCAAGAGACCCAGTACTTC.

The rearrangement joins TRBV5-8 to TRBJ2-7; a weak D match, TRBD1 (5 bases). V lost 4 bases and J lost 9, with 17 bases in between. The CDR3 is 13 residues long. The V gene's germline CDR1 is SGHTS and CDR2 YDEGEE. The DNA for the CDR3 is TGTGCCAGCAGCCCCTACCCGGTAAGGGGGCAGTACTTC. This gives the protein CASSPYPVRGQYF.

The chain is built from TRBV29-1 and TRBJ2-1; TRBD1 matches 9 bases. J was trimmed by 7 bases and V by 7 bases; bases with no gene match: 11. The CDR3 consists of 14 residues. Germline loops: CDR1 SQVTM, CDR2 ANQGSEA. The CDR3 sequence is CSAEGGQGGNEQFF. The CDR3, as DNA: TGCAGCGCCGAGGGGGGACAGGGAGGGAATGAGCAGTTCTTC.

The V call is TRBV9, the J call TRBJ2-5; no definite D call. V was shortened by 0 bases and J by 2 bases, with 8 bases between the two germline ends. The germline V gene encodes CDR1 SGDLS and CDR2 YYNGEE. The CDR3 sequence is 14 residues long. The CDR3 DNA follows: TGTGCCAGCAGCGTAGGTGGTTGGCAAGAGACCCAGTACTTC. Translation: CASSVGGWQETQYF.

This clone is deemed medium-sized (0.01 to 0.1%). The chain links TRBV4-2 to TRBJ1-1, with D unclear. V lost 0 bases to trimming and J lost 3 bases, with 8 bases between them. The germline gives CDR1 LGHNA, CDR2 YNFKEQ. The length of the CDR3 is 14 residues. Written as DNA, the CDR3 is TGTGCCAGCAGCCAAGATTCCAGCTACACTGAAGCTTTCTTT. Translating gives CASSQDSSYTEAFF.